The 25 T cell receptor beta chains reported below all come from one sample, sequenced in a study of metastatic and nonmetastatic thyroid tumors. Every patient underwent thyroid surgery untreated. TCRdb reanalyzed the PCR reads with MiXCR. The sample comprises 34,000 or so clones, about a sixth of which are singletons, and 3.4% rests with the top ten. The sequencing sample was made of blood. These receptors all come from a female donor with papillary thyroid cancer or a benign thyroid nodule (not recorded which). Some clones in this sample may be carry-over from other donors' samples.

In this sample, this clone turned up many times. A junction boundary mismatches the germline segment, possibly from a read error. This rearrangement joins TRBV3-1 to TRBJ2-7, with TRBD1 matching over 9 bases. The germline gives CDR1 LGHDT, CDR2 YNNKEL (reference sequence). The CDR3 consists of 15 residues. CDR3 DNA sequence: TGTGCCAGCAGCCAATTTCCCGGGACAGGGAACGAGCGGTACTTC. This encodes CASSQFPGTGNERYF.

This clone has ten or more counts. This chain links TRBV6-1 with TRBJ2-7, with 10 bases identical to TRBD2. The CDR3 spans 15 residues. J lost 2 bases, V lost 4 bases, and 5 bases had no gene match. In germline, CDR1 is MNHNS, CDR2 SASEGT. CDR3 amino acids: CASSAGTSVTYEQYF. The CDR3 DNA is TGTGCCAGCAGTGCCGGGACTAGCGTCACCTACGAGCAGTACTTC.

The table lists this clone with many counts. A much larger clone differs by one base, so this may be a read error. The CDR3 DNA is TGTGCCACCAGCGGACAGGGGTCTGGGCCCCAGCATTTT. Protein sequence: CATSGQGSGPQHF. The V call is TRBV24-1, the J call TRBJ1-5; 9 bases align to TRBD1. Per germline, CDR1 KGHDR and CDR2 SFDVKD. This CDR3 comprises 13 residues. The J segment lost 9 bases and the V segment lost 7 bases, leaving 6 bases of the junction unmatched.

For the CDR3, the DNA is TGTGCCAGCATACTAGCGGTAGCTGAGCAGTTCTTC. Residues: CASILAVAEQFF. The chain combines TRBV6-1 with TRBJ2-1; TRBD2 aligns across 8 bases. Germline CDR1 is MNHNS and CDR2 is SASEGT. The CDR3 is 12 amino acids. After removal of 7 bases from V and 9 bases from J, the junction contained 5 bases not matched to a gene.

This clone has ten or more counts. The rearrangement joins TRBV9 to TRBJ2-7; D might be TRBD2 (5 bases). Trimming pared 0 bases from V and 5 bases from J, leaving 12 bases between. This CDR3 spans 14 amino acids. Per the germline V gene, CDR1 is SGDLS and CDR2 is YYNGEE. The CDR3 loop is CASSVGISEHEQYF. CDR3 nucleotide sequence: TGTGCCAGCAGCGTAGGAATTAGCGAGCACGAGCAGTACTTC.

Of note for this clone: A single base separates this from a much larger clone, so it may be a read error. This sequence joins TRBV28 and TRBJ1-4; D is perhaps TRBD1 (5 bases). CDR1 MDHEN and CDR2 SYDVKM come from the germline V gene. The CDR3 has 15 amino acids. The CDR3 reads CVSSFRQRGREKLFF. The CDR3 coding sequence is TGTGTCAGCAGTTTTCGACAGAGGGGTCGTGAAAAACTGTTTTTT.

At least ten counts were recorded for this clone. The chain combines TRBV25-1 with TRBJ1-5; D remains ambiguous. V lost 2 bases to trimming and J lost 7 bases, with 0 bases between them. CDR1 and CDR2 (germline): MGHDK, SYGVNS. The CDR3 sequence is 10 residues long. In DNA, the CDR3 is TGTGCCAGCAGTGAACAGCCCCAGCATTTT. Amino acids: CASSEQPQHF. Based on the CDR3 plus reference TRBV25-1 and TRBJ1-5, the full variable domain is EADIYQTPRYLVIGTGKKITLECSQTMGHDKMYWYQQDPGMELHLIHYSYGVNSTEKGDLSSESTVSRIRTEHFPLTLESARPSHTSQYLCASSEQPQHFGDGTRLSIL.

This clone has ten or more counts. This CDR3 reads CASTTGTPGVTGELFF. The DNA of the CDR3 is TGTGCCAGCACAACCGGGACTCCGGGGGTCACCGGGGAGCTGTTTTTT. The genes are TRBV7-3 and TRBJ2-2; D possibly corresponds to TRBD2 (6 bases). Trimming took 7 bases from V and 4 from J, leaving 19 bases between them. CDR1 and CDR2 from the germline V gene are SGHTA and FQGTGA. The CDR3 totals 16 residues.

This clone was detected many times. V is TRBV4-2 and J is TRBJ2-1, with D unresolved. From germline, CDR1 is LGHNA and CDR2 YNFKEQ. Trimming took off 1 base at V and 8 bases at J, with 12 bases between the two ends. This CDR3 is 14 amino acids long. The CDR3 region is CASSQGRESDEQFF. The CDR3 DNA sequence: TGTGCCAGCAGCCAAGGTCGAGAAAGCGATGAGCAGTTCTTC.

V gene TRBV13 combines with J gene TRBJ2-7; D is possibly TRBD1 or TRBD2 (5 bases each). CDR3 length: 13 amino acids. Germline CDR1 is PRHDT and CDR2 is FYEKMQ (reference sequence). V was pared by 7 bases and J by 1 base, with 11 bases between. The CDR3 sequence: CASTYGTSYEQYF. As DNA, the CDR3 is TGTGCCAGCACCTACGGGACGTCCTACGAGCAGTACTTC.

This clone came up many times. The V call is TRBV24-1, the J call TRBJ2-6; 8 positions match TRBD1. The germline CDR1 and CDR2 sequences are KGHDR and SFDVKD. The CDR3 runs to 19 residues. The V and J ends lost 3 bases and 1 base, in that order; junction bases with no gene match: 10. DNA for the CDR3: TGTGCCACCAGTGATACGGCGACAGGGGCCCCTTCTGGGGCCAACGTCCTGACTTTC. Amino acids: CATSDTATGAPSGANVLTF.

The CDR3, as DNA: TGCGCCAGCAGTTTAACAGGCACATACGAGCAGTACTTC. Protein: CASSLTGTYEQYF. The chain recombines TRBV5-1 with TRBJ2-7, with a possible D match to TRBD1 (5 bases). Germline V gene data show CDR1 as SGHRS and CDR2 as YFSETQ. This CDR3 comprises 13 residues. Trimming removed 5 bases from V and 4 bases from J, with 13 bases in between.

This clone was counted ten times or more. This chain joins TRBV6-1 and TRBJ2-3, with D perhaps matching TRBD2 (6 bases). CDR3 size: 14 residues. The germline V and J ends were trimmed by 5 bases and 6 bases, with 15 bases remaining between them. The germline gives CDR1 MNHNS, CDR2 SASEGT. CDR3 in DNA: TGTGCCAGCAGTCCCGGACGACTAGGGGATACGCAGTATTTT. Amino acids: CASSPGRLGDTQYF.

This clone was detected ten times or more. CDR3 DNA: TGTGCCAGCAGTTACCCCCCGGACAGGGCCTATGGCTACACCTTC. This gives the protein CASSYPPDRAYGYTF. The rearrangement links TRBV6-2 or TRBV6-3 to TRBJ1-2; 8 positions agree with TRBD1. Trimming removed 2 bases from V and 4 bases from J; junction bases left unmatched: 6. In germline, CDR1 is MNHEY, CDR2 SVGEGT. The CDR3 spans 15 residues.

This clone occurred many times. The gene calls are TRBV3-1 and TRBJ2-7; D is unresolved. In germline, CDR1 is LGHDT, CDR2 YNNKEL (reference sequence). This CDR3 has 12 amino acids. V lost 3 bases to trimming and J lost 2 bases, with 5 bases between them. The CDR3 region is CASSHLTYEQYF. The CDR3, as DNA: TGTGCCAGCAGCCACCTGACCTACGAGCAGTACTTC.

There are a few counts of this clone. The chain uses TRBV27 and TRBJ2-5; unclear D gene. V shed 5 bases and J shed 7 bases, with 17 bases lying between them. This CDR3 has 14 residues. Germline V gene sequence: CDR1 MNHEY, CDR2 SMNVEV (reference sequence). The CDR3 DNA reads TGTGCCAGCAGTCCCCTGGTGGGGTGGGGGACCCAGTACTTC. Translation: CASSPLVGWGTQYF.

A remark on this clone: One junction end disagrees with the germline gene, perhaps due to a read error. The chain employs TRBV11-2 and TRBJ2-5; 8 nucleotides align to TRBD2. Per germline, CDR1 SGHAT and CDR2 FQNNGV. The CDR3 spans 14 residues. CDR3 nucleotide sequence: TGTGCCAGCAGCAGCGGGAGTCTCCGAGAGACCAAGTACTTC. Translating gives CASSSGSLRETKYF.

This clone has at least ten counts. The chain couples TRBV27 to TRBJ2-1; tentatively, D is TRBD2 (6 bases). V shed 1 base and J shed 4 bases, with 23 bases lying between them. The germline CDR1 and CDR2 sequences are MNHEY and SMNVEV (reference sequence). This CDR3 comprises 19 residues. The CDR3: CASSLLSRGILPFYNEQFF. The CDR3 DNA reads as TGTGCCAGCAGTTTATTGAGTCGCGGGATACTCCCATTTTACAATGAGCAGTTCTTC.

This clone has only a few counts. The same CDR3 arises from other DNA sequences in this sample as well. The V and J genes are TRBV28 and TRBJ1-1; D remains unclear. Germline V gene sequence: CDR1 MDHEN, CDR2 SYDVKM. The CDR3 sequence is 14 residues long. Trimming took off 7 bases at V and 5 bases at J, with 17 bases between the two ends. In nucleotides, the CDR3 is TGTGCCAGCACAGCTATGCTAATGGGAACTGAAGCTTTCTTT. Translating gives CASTAMLMGTEAFF.

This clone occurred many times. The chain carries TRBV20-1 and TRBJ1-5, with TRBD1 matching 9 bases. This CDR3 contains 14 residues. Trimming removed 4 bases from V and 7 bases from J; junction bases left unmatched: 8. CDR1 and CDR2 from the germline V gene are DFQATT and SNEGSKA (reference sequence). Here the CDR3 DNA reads TGCAGTGCTAAACCGGGACAGGGTGGGCAGCCCCAGCATTTT. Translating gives CSAKPGQGGQPQHF.

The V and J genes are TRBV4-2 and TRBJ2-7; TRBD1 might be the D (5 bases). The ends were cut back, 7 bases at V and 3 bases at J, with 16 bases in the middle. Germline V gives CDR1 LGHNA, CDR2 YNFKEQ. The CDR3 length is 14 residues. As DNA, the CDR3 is TGTGCCAGCATCCCTCAGGGCGTGAGCTACGAGCAGTACTTC. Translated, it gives CASIPQGVSYEQYF.

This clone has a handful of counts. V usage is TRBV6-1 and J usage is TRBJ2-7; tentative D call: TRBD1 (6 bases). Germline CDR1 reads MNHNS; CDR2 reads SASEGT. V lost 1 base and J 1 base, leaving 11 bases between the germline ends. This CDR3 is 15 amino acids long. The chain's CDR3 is CASSEDGQLSYEQYF. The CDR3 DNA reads TGTGCCAGCAGTGAAGACGGACAGTTGTCCTACGAGCAGTACTTC.

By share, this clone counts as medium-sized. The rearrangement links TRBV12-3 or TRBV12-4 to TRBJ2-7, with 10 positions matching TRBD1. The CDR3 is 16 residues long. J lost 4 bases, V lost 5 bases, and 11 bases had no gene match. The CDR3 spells CASSTNNRDRGYEQYF. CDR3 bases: TGTGCCAGCAGTACCAACAACCGGGACAGGGGTTACGAGCAGTACTTC.

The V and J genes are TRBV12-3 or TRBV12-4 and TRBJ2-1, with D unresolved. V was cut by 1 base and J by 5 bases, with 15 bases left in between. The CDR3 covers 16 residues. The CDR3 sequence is CASSLGTGTINNEQFF. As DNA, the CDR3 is TGTGCCAGCAGTTTAGGCACTGGTACTATCAACAATGAGCAGTTCTTC.

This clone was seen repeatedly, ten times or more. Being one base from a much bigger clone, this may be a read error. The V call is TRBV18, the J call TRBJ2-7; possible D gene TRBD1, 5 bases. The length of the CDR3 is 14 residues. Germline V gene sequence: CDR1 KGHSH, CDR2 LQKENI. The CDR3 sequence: CASSPDKSSDEQYF. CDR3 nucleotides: TGTGCCAGCTCACCGGACAAAAGCTCCGACGAGCAGTACTTC.